These 20 T cell receptor beta chains originate from one sample sequenced in a study of blood T cells in healthy people across ages. Alongside a J-beta primer mix, a sample-barcoded 5' primer served in a second PCR lasting roughly 6 to 12 cycles. Each CDR3 protein is one row after TCRdb ran MiXCR on the 5' RACE reads. The repertoire holds 1.6 million or so distinct CDR3 sequences, with about 35% as singletons. Sequenced: blood. The receptors were gathered from a woman younger than 45 in good health.

A few counts support this clonotype. This chain uses TRBV27 with TRBJ2-7; 10 positions match TRBD1. The J segment lost 3 bases and the V segment lost 2 bases, leaving 7 bases of the junction unmatched. This CDR3 is 16 amino acids long. Germline V lookup: CDR1 MNHEY, CDR2 SMNVEV (reference sequence). CDR3 residues: CASSLQTGTGVYEQYF. As DNA, the CDR3 is TGTGCCAGCAGTTTACAAACCGGGACAGGGGTCTACGAGCAGTACTTC.

This clonotype was counted only a few times. This chain links TRBV7-9 with TRBJ2-7; D may be TRBD2 (5 bases). Germline V gives CDR1 SEHNR, CDR2 FQNEAQ (reference sequence). The CDR3 length is 14 residues. With 2 bases removed from V and 5 bases from J, the gap between germline ends came to 13 bases. The CDR3 is CASSLNGNENEQYF. The CDR3 nucleotides are TGTGCCAGCAGCTTAAACGGGAACGAAAACGAGCAGTACTTC.

There are many counts of this clonotype. V gene TRBV29-1 combines with J gene TRBJ1-2, with no clear D. Trimming removed 7 bases from V and 4 bases from J, with 10 bases in between. The CDR3 has 11 amino acids. Germline CDR1 and CDR2: SQVTM and ANQGSEA. CDR3 protein: CSAEETYGYTF. The CDR3 coding sequence is TGCAGCGCCGAAGAGACCTATGGCTACACCTTC.

On this clonotype: At one of its ends the junction is not consistent with the germline gene, which may arise from a read error. This rearrangement joins TRBV11-3 to TRBJ1-1; D is ambiguous. Germline CDR1 is SGHNT and CDR2 is YENEEA. The CDR3 consists of 13 residues. CDR3 DNA sequence: TGTGCCAACAGCTTAGAGAGCCCCACTGAAGCTTTCTTT. Its protein is CANSLESPTEAFF. Based on the CDR3 plus reference TRBV11-3 and TRBJ1-1, the full variable domain is EAGVVQSPRYKIIEKKQPVAFWCNPISGHNTLYWYLQNLGQGPELLIRYENEEAVDDSQLPKDRFSAERLKGVDSTLKIQPAELGDSAVYLCANSLESPTEAFFGQGTRLTVV.

The chain couples TRBV27 to TRBJ1-5; 8 nucleotides agree with TRBD1. CDR1 is MNHEY and CDR2 is SMNVEV in the germline V gene (reference sequence). This CDR3 region has 15 residues. With V trimmed by 4 bases and J by 2 bases, 4 bases remained unmatched. The CDR3 DNA reads TGTGCCAGCAGTTCAGGGGGCAAGGGCAATCAGCCCCAGCATTTT. It is translated as CASSSGGKGNQPQHF.

The chain employs TRBV20-1 and TRBJ1-4; tentatively, D is TRBD1 (6 bases). The V and J ends lost 1 base and 0 bases respectively, with 15 bases between them. The CDR3 has 17 amino acids. Germline-derived CDR1 and CDR2 are DFQATT and SNEGSKA (reference sequence). CDR3 residues: CSARGAHRGPTNEKLFF. CDR3 nucleotides: TGCAGTGCTAGAGGGGCCCACCGGGGGCCAACTAATGAAAAACTGTTTTTT.

The CDR3 reads CATSRDDPPDTQYF. As DNA, the CDR3 is TGTGCCACCAGCAGAGATGACCCCCCAGATACGCAGTATTTT. The J gene is TRBJ2-3, the V gene TRBV15; D unclear. The V end was cut by 0 bases, the J end by 4 bases, with 8 bases between. The germline V gene has CDR1 LNHNV and CDR2 YYDKDF (reference sequence). The CDR3 spans 14 residues.

The chain carries TRBV10-3 and TRBJ2-1, with D tentatively TRBD1 or TRBD2 (8 bases each). Germline V CDR1 and CDR2: ENHRY, SYGVKD. The CDR3 sequence is 17 residues long. The V end lost 6 bases, the J end lost 4 bases, and 22 bases lay between the germline ends. The CDR3 sequence is CAISPLSGDRIYNEQFF. CDR3 DNA sequence: TGTGCCATCAGCCCTCTTAGCGGGGACAGGATTTACAATGAGCAGTTCTTC.

The rearrangement links TRBV10-3 to TRBJ2-5; D is undetermined. Trimming stripped 4 bases from V and 1 base from J, with 7 bases between. The CDR3 length is 13 residues. The germline gives CDR1 ENHRY, CDR2 SYGVKD. The CDR3 DNA reads as TGTGCCATCAGTGCCCCCACCCAAGAGACCCAGTACTTC. It encodes CAISAPTQETQYF.

This clonotype has only a few counts. The chain combines TRBV9 with TRBJ2-2; D remains ambiguous. Per the germline V gene, CDR1 is SGDLS and CDR2 is YYNGEE. The CDR3 covers 14 residues. Trimming shortened V by 5 bases and J by 5 bases, and 13 bases separated the two germline ends. CDR3 residues: CASSSPLGTGELFF. CDR3 in DNA: TGTGCCAGCAGTTCCCCCCTTGGGACCGGGGAGCTGTTTTTT. The whole variable domain, remainder taken from reference TRBV9 and TRBJ2-2, is DSGVTQTPKHLITATGQRVTLRCSPRSGDLSVYWYQQSLDQGLQFLIQYYNGEERAKGNILERFSAQQFPDLHSELNLSSLELGDSALYFCASSSPLGTGELFFGEGSRLTVL.

This clonotype has at least ten counts. This chain connects TRBV29-1 to TRBJ2-1; 14 positions match TRBD2. The CDR3 covers 15 residues. V lost 6 bases, J lost 5 bases, and 6 bases stayed unmatched. Germline values: CDR1 SQVTM, CDR2 ANQGSEA. The chain's CDR3 is CSVGTSGSSHNEQFF. The CDR3 nucleotides are TGCAGCGTGGGGACTAGCGGGAGTTCACACAATGAGCAGTTCTTC.

The chain combines TRBV12-3 or TRBV12-4 with TRBJ2-7, with TRBD1 matching 8 bases. The CDR3 contains 15 residues. The V segment lost 5 bases and the J segment 5 bases; nucleotides outside the gene matches: 11. The CDR3 DNA sequence: TGTGCCAGCAGTCCCTCCGGACAGGGCTTAAACGAGCAGTACTTC. Amino acids: CASSPSGQGLNEQYF.

The chain carries TRBV3-1 and TRBJ2-2, with D perhaps matching TRBD2 (6 bases). CDR1 LGHDT and CDR2 YNNKEL come from the germline V gene (reference sequence). The CDR3 has 16 residues. V gave up 5 bases and J gave up 6 bases, with 19 bases separating them. CDR3 nucleotide sequence: TGTGCCAGCAGCGCGGGACTGGCGCTACCATCCGGGGAGCTGTTTTTT. As protein: CASSAGLALPSGELFF.

Many counts were recorded for this clonotype. V is TRBV2 and J is TRBJ2-5, with 7 bases identical to TRBD2. The junction had 4 bases not matched to a gene; V was cut back by 4 bases and J by 2 bases. Germline V gives CDR1 SNHLY, CDR2 FYNNEI. The CDR3 sequence is 14 residues long. DNA of the CDR3: TGTGCCAGCAGTGTCGCTAGCGGACAAGAGACCCAGTACTTC. It is translated as CASSVASGQETQYF.

This clonotype was counted only a few times. The chain links TRBV20-1 to TRBJ2-3, with D unresolved. The V and J ends lost 2 bases and 3 bases respectively, with 12 bases between them. This CDR3 is 14 amino acids long. From germline, CDR1 is DFQATT and CDR2 SNEGSKA (reference sequence). The CDR3 DNA reads TGCAGTGCTAGATTCGATTGGTTTACAGATACGCAGTATTTT. Its protein is CSARFDWFTDTQYF.

In its sample, this clonotype was seen a few times. The chain employs TRBV12-3 or TRBV12-4 and TRBJ1-6; 8 bases agree with TRBD1. V shed 5 bases, J shed 9 bases, and the junction held 6 bases outside the gene matches. CDR3 length equals 14 residues. The CDR3 nucleotides read TGTGCCAGCAGTAAGGACAGGGAGAGTTCACCCCTCCACTTT. It codes for CASSKDRESSPLHF.

As to this clonotype: With a much larger clone just one base away, this may be a read error. The missing conserved phenylalanine or tryptophan at the end of this CDR3 makes a read error likely. The chain links TRBV29-1 to TRBJ2-3, with D possibly matching TRBD2 (5 bases). The CDR3 consists of 16 residues. V lost 2 bases and J 0 bases, leaving 15 bases between the germline ends. Germline assignment: CDR1 SQVTM and CDR2 ANQGSEA. CDR3 loop: CSVEPTYTGSTDTQYL. The CDR3 DNA follows: TGCAGCGTTGAACCAACCTATACGGGAAGCACAGATACGCAGTATTTA.

The CDR3 spells CASSVASGRFNEQFF. CDR3 bases: TGTGCCAGCAGCGTAGCTAGCGGGAGGTTCAATGAGCAGTTCTTC. This rearrangement joins TRBV9 to TRBJ2-1; 11 bases map to TRBD2. The CDR3 runs 15 residues. Per the germline V gene, CDR1 is SGDLS and CDR2 is YYNGEE. V shed 0 bases and J 6 bases; nucleotides not matched to a gene: 2.

Ten or more counts support this clonotype. The V and J genes are TRBV5-1 and TRBJ2-1; TRBD2 matches at 14 bases. Germline loops: CDR1 SGHRS, CDR2 YFSETQ. The ends lost 1 base at V and 0 bases at J; junction bases unmatched: 9. The CDR3 covers 20 residues. The DNA for the CDR3 is TGCGCCAGCAGCTTGTGGGTTGGGACTAGCGGGAGCCTCTCCTACAATGAGCAGTTCTTC. It yields the protein CASSLWVGTSGSLSYNEQFF.

This clonotype was counted only a few times. The chain carries TRBV9 and TRBJ2-5; 8 bases map to TRBD1. The V gene's germline CDR1 is SGDLS and CDR2 YYNGEE. Losses at the gene ends were 0 bases for V and 5 bases for J; bases not matched to a gene: 3. The CDR3 has 14 residues. Here the CDR3 DNA reads TGTGCCAGCAGCGTAGGCAGGGGGCTGGAGACCCAGTACTTC. It is translated as CASSVGRGLETQYF.